The 8 T cell receptor beta chains listed next were all sequenced from one sample in a study of CD8+CD57+ T cells in acquired aplastic anemia. Genomic DNA, serving as template, underwent TCR beta VDJ and CDR3 profiling. One entry per CDR3 protein results from TCRdb running MiXCR on the reads. The sample shows about 70,000 distinct CDR3 sequences, roughly half of them seen only once. Sequenced: sorted CD4+, CD8+, or CD8+CD57+ T cells (not recorded which) from PBMCs. These TCRs come from a human donor in good health, serving as a control.

In this sample, this clonotype turned up many times. The chain uses TRBV9 and TRBJ1-5; possible D gene TRBD1, 6 bases. V lost 7 bases and J 4 bases, leaving 9 bases between the germline ends. This CDR3 region has 12 residues. Germline CDR1 and CDR2: SGDLS and YYNGEE. The CDR3 DNA follows: TGTGCCAGCGGACAGTGGAATCAGCCCCAGCATTTT. Protein sequence: CASGQWNQPQHF.

This clonotype was seen repeatedly, ten times or more. The chain recombines TRBV12-3 or TRBV12-4 with TRBJ2-7, with TRBD2 as a possible D gene (6 bases). V was clipped by 7 bases and J by 4 bases, with 20 bases between them. There are 15 residues in the CDR3. The CDR3 loop is CASMGPTAGRYEQYF. DNA for the CDR3: TGTGCCAGCATGGGGCCGACGGCGGGAAGGTACGAGCAGTACTTC.

V gene TRBV11-1 combines with J gene TRBJ2-3; TRBD1 agrees at 7 bases. This CDR3 has 16 residues. Germline V gives CDR1 SGHAT, CDR2 FQDESV (reference sequence). V lost 5 bases and J lost 0; bases outside the gene matches: 8. The CDR3 region has the DNA TGTGCCAGCAGCCCGAGGACAGGAATTAGCACAGATACGCAGTATTTT. This codes for CASSPRTGISTDTQYF. The entire variable domain, with the rest obtained from reference TRBV11-1 and TRBJ2-3, is as follows: EAEVAQSPRYKITEKSQAVAFWCDPISGHATLYWYRQILGQGPELLVQFQDESVVDDSQLPKDRFSAERLKGVDSTLKIQPAELGDSAMYLCASSPRTGISTDTQYFGPGTRLTVL.

This clonotype was found many times. The chain recombines TRBV5-1 with TRBJ2-1; unclear D gene. The CDR3 spans 16 residues. V lost 4 bases and J lost 4, with 18 bases in between. Germline V gene data show CDR1 as SGHRS and CDR2 as YFSETQ. CDR3 in DNA: TGCGCCAGCAGCCCGACGGAACCAAAAAGTTACAATGAGCAGTTCTTC. It yields the protein CASSPTEPKSYNEQFF.

At least ten counts were recorded for this clonotype. V usage is TRBV5-1 and J usage is TRBJ2-1; the D is unclear. Trimming removed 7 bases from V and 10 bases from J, with 18 bases in between. This CDR3 spans 13 amino acids. Germline assignment: CDR1 SGHRS and CDR2 YFSETQ. CDR3 sequence: CASSEAPHREQFF. The CDR3 nucleotides are TGCGCCAGCTCCGAGGCCCCTCATCGCGAGCAGTTCTTC.

V is TRBV20-1 and J is TRBJ1-2, with D perhaps TRBD1 (5 bases). Germline CDR1 and CDR2: DFQATT and SNEGSKA (reference sequence). V was shortened by 6 bases and J by 3 bases, with 8 bases between the two germline ends. CDR3 length: 11 amino acids. CDR3 amino acids: CSAGVDYGYTF. The CDR3 DNA is TGCAGTGCAGGGGTTGACTATGGCTACACCTTC.

At least ten counts were recorded for this clonotype. V and J are TRBV24-1 and TRBJ1-4, with 8 bases that match TRBD1. Germline values: CDR1 KGHDR, CDR2 SFDVKD. This CDR3 is 17 amino acids long. Germline trimming cut 2 bases from V and 5 bases from J; bases unmatched to any gene: 9. The CDR3 spells CATSDSSSGGANEKLFF. As DNA, the CDR3 is TGTGCCACCAGTGATTCCTCATCAGGGGGCGCGAATGAAAAACTGTTTTTT.

The gene calls are TRBV20-1 and TRBJ2-7; 9 positions agree with TRBD1. There are 13 residues in the CDR3. J was trimmed by 4 bases and V by 6 bases; bases with no gene match: 7. Germline V CDR1 and CDR2: DFQATT, SNEGSKA (reference sequence). CDR3 loop: CSATGTGLYEQYF. The DNA for the CDR3 is TGCAGTGCCACCGGGACAGGGTTATACGAGCAGTACTTC.